This T cell receptor (beta chain) was recorded in a study of blood T cell repertoires in COVID-19. Whole-study context: T cells, B-cell-depleted T cells, or PBMCs supplied cDNA or gDNA.

Produced via immunoSEQ multiplex PCR; TCRdb's table is partial and in-frame only. The profile covers approximately 61,000 clones, with 86% appearing a single time and about 14% taken by the ten largest. The V end lost 2 bases, the J end lost 4 bases, and 15 bases lay between the germline ends. CDR1 MGHRA and CDR2 YSYEKL come from the germline V gene. The CDR3 loop spans 16 amino acids. The rearrangement uses TRBV4-1 and TRBJ2-1; D is perhaps TRBD1 (6 bases). The clonotype comes from a human donor in a cohort sampled during active COVID-19. The material sequenced was peripheral blood. The CDR3 is CASSQTTGALYNEQFF. For the CDR3, the DNA is TGCGCCAGCAGCCAAACGACAGGAGCCCTTTACAATGAGCAGTTCTTC.